The text below deals with one TCR beta chain. This entry belongs to a study of blood T cell repertoires in COVID-19. Study overall: COVID-19 samples from acute and convalescent phases originated in the United States, Italy and Spain. Nucleic acid was either cDNA or gDNA, and it came from T cells, B-cell-depleted T cells, or PBMCs.

Losses at the gene ends were 4 bases for V and 1 base for J; bases not matched to a gene: 6. Germline CDR1 is LNHDA and CDR2 is SQIVND (reference sequence). The CDR3 length is 15 residues. The protocol was immunoSEQ multiplex PCR, while the TCRdb copy is restricted to in-frame clones and leaves out a portion. Of 95,000 to 100,000 clones in the sample, about 85% were seen once. This TCR came from a woman between 70 and 85 years old with active or convalescent COVID-19. Sequences were obtained from peripheral blood. The genes are TRBV19 and TRBJ2-7, with TRBD1 identical over 8 bases. Here the CDR3 reads CASSRSDRASYEQYF. The CDR3 region has the DNA TGTGCCAGTAGTAGATCGGACAGGGCTTCCTACGAGCAGTACTTC.